This TCR beta chain stems from a study of regulatory T cells in long-lasting Graves disease. This clonotype was seen many times. The antigen remains unidentified. Construction of TCR beta libraries relied on iRepertoire HTBI primers and on Arm-PCR targeting CDR3 regions. TCRdb processed the multiplex PCR reads anew with MiXCR; each CDR3 protein has one entry. The sample records 400,000 to 650,000 distinct CDR3 sequences, roughly a sixth being singletons. Overall study findings and caveats: Persistent patients had more shared public clonotypes (fewer than 3,000) than new patients (about 900). Persistent Graves' patients showed less TCR diversity than newly diagnosed ones.

Germline V gives CDR1 DFQATT, CDR2 SNEGSKA (reference sequence). CDR3 length: 11 residues. Time point defined: newly diagnosed GD, antithyroid drugs for less than 3 months. RNA extracted from PBMCs served as the sequencing template. Staff drew about 8.9 milliliters of peripheral blood into EDTA tubes. These data also featured in a second study, about T cells in Graves' hyperthyroidism and ophthalmopathy. That work states: Initially, a first-round RT-PCR of the TCR CDR3 employed the HTBI primer set.

The sequences come from peripheral blood mononuclear cells (PBMCs), collected at new diagnosis, from a patient treated with antithyroid drugs. The rearrangement links TRBV20-1 to TRBJ2-1, with 7 bases matching TRBD2. This TCR was sampled from a woman aged 40-60 years with Graves disease. CDR3 amino acids: CSGGNGNEQFF. CDR3 coding DNA: TGCTCGGGGGGTAATGGCAATGAGCAGTTCTTC.